Given below is one T cell receptor (beta chain) in context. Time point described: after dendritic cell vaccination, including at tumor progression/relapse. The record originates from a study of glioma-infiltrating T cells after dendritic cell vaccination. Overall study context: Patients had newly diagnosed or recurrent glioblastoma and received dendritic cell vaccines.

Only in-frame clones appear in the TCRdb table, and some are missing; sequencing was by immunoSEQ multiplex PCR. There are 72,000 or so clones in the sample; about nine tenths occur only once, and about 2.2% lies in the top ten. Germline V gene lookup returns CDR1 LNHNV and CDR2 YYDKDF (reference sequence). Trimming left V 1 base short and J 6 bases short, with 12 bases between. The CDR3 loop spans 14 amino acids. The chain is built from TRBV15 and TRBJ1-2; D uncertain. Sequencing was performed on blood, taken after dendritic cell vaccination. The sequence was collected from a human donor with glioblastoma. The CDR3 DNA reads TGTGCCACCAGCAGAGTAAAAACGGGGAATGGCTACACCTTC. It specifies CATSRVKTGNGYTF. Drawing the rest from reference TRBV15 and TRBJ1-2, the complete variable domain is DAMVIQNPRYQVTQFGKPVTLSCSQTLNHNVMYWYQQKSSQAPKLLFHYYDKDFNNEADTPDNFQSRRPNTSFCFLDIRSPGLGDTAMYLCATSRVKTGNGYTFGSGTRLTVV.